Listed below are T cell receptor beta chains from one sample, sequenced in a study of T cell changes during pregnancy in multiple sclerosis. Using immunoSEQ multiplex PCR, the repertoire was profiled, and TCRdb retains in-frame clones only, with some absent. The profile shows around 68,000 clones, 90% of them singletons. The material sequenced was peripheral blood, taken in the third trimester of pregnancy. The receptor source for this set is a female donor with multiple sclerosis, enrolled in a pregnancy study. CDR3s leave out the opening cysteine and the closing phenylalanine or tryptophan. The D gene is left open where the match is weak. Size is stated for part of the rows, as once, few or many counts, or as a class when the clone is expanded.

clone_size j_call d_call v_call cdr3_aa
NA TRBJ1-1 NA TRBV10-1 ASSETADIRIMNTEAF
NA TRBJ2-7 TRBD2 TRBV5-1 ASSPPGGFYEQY
NA TRBJ1-6 NA TRBV7-2 ASSEDSNWSPLH
NA TRBJ1-1 NA TRBV4-3 ASSQDQVRLGTVGTEAF
NA TRBJ2-3 NA TRBV6-1 ASSDPMRFSTDTQY
NA TRBJ2-7 NA TRBV11-2 ASSLVTNAGKYYEQY
NA TRBJ1-4 NA TRBV28 PQRDNEKLF
NA TRBJ2-1 NA TRBV5-4 ASSLVSESEQF
NA TRBJ2-3 TRBD2 TRBV5-1 ASSLLAGSTDTQY
NA TRBJ1-2 TRBD1 TRBV18 ASSPMGQGYGYT
NA TRBJ2-5 TRBD2 TRBV14 ASSQDSAGRETQY
NA TRBJ1-6 NA TRBV6-6 ASANKGGNSPLH
NA TRBJ1-3 NA TRBV20-1 SARTGNTIY
few TRBJ1-1 TRBD1 TRBV5-6 ASSLAPGQWNTEAF
NA TRBJ2-5 NA TRBV18 ASSPLGLQETQY
NA TRBJ1-1 NA TRBV11-2 ASSLEDDREAF
NA TRBJ2-1 NA TRBV9 ASSLGTYNEQF
once TRBJ2-2 NA TRBV30 AWKSSGNTGELF
NA TRBJ2-6 NA TRBV6-5 ASSFLRSGANVLT
NA TRBJ2-3 TRBD1 TRBV2 ATTGGADTQY
NA TRBJ2-4 TRBD1 TRBV9 ASSVEGTGNIQY
NA TRBJ2-7 TRBD1 TRBV4-1 ASSQEGTGAYEQY
NA TRBJ1-4 NA TRBV6-1 ASSEVEKLF
once TRBJ2-1 TRBD2 TRBV4-1 ASSQDLPSGITNEQF
NA TRBJ2-7 NA TRBV7-3 ASSLLPGNEQY
NA TRBJ1-1 NA TRBV7-9 ASSLDRAEAF
once TRBJ2-1 NA TRBV2 ASSEALDQVHAF
NA TRBJ1-5 NA TRBV7-8 ASSLEAGDNQPQH
few TRBJ1-1 NA TRBV2 ASSDRLMNTEAF
NA TRBJ1-6 NA TRBV19 ASSIVNLEAPLH
once TRBJ2-2 NA TRBV4-3 ASSQQIRGTGELF
NA TRBJ2-7 TRBD2 TRBV29-1 SVRSSGGIDEQY
NA TRBJ1-1 NA TRBV11-1 ASSSLPRSEAF
NA TRBJ1-2 NA TRBV5-6 ASSSDGRANYGYT
NA TRBJ2-3 NA TRBV7-9 ASSLGQGSTDTQY
NA TRBJ1-2 TRBD1 TRBV27 ASSPGDRGIGYT
NA TRBJ1-2 TRBD1 TRBV4-1 ASSQEGRDSYGYT
NA TRBJ2-7 TRBD1 TRBV6-1 ASSARGTGDYEQY
NA TRBJ1-2 NA TRBV11-2 ASSFISGPLSGYT
once TRBJ2-7 NA TRBV7-2 ASSFAQGPYEQY
NA TRBJ2-7 TRBD2 TRBV13 ASSLRSGAYEQY
NA TRBJ1-1 TRBD1 TRBV30 AWSVTGGWGTEAF
NA TRBJ1-1 NA TRBV5-8 ASRERTVGTEAF
NA TRBJ2-3 TRBD1 TRBV29-1 SVELSGPGQGMHTQY
NA TRBJ1-1 NA TRBV7-2 ASSFVTRQRTEAF
NA TRBJ2-6 NA TRBV18 ASSAYTGRGANVLT
NA TRBJ1-5 TRBD1 TRBV19 ASSVYRGVSNQPQH